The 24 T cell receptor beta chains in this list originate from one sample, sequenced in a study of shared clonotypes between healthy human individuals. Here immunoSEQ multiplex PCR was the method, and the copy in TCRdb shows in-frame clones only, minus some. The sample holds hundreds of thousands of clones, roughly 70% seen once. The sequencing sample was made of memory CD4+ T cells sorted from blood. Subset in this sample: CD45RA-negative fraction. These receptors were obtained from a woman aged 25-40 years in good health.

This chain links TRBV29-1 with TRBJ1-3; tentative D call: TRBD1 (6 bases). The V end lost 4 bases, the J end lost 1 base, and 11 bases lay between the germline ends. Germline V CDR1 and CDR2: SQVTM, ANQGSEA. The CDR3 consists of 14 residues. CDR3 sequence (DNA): TGCAGCGTTGGCCAGGGACAATCTGGAAACACCATATATTTT. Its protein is CSVGQGQSGNTIYF.

The CDR3 spells CASSSPTRAGRNEQFF. The DNA of the CDR3 is TGTGCCAGCAGCTCCCCGACTAGGGCGGGTAGGAATGAGCAGTTCTTC. The chain joins TRBV11-2 to TRBJ2-1, with D possibly TRBD2 on 6 matching bases. Trimming removed 4 bases at V and 7 bases at J, with 20 bases between. This CDR3 spans 16 amino acids. CDR1 SGHAT and CDR2 FQNNGV come from the germline V gene.

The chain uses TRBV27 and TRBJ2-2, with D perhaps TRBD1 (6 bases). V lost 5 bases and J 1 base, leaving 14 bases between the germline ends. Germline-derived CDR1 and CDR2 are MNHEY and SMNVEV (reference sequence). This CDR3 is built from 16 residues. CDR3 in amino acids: CASSQRAGVNTGELFF. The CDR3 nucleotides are TGTGCCAGCAGTCAACGAGCAGGGGTGAACACCGGGGAGCTGTTTTTT.

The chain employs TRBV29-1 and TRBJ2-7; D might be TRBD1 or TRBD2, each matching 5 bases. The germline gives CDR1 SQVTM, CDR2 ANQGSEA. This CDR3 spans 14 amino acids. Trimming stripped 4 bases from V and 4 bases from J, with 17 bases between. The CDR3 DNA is TGCAGCGTTGTAGTAGCTGGGGGTCAATACGAGCAGTACTTC. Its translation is CSVVVAGGQYEQYF.

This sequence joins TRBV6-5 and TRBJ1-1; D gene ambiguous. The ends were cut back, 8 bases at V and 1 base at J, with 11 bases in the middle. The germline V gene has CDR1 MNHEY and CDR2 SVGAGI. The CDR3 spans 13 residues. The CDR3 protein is CASVGLSNTEAFF. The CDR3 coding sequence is TGTGCCAGCGTGGGCCTTTCGAACACTGAAGCTTTCTTT.

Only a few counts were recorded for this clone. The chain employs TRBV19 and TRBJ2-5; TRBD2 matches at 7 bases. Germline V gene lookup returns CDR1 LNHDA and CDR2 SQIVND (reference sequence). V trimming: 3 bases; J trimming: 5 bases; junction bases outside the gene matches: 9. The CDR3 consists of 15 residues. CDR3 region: CASSIGGGPRETQYF. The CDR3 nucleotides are TGTGCCAGTAGTATTGGGGGAGGGCCGAGGGAGACCCAGTACTTC.

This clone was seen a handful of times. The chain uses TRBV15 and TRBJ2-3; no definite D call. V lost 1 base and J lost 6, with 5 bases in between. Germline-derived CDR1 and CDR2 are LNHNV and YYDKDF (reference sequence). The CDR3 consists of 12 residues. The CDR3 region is CATSRVGDTQYF. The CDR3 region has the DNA TGTGCCACCAGCAGAGTCGGGGATACGCAGTATTTT.

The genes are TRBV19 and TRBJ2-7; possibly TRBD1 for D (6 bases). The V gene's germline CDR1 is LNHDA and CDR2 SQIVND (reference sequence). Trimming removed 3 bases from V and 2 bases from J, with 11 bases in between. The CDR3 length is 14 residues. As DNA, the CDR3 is TGTGCCAGTAGTATCCAACAGGGTGCCTACGAGCAGTACTTC. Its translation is CASSIQQGAYEQYF.

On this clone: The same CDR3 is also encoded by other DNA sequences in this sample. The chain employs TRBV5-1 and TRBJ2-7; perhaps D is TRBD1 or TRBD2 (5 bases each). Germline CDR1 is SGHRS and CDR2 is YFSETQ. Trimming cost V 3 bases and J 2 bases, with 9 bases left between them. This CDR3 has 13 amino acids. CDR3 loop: CASSSGPPYEQYF. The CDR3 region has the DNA TGCGCCAGCAGCTCGGGACCTCCCTACGAGCAGTACTTC.

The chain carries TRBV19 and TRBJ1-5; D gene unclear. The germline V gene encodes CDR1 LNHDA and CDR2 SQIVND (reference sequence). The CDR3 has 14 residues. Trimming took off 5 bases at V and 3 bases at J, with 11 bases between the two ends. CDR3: CASSEPGHNQPQHF. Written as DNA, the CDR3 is TGTGCCAGTAGTGAACCGGGTCACAATCAGCCCCAGCATTTT.

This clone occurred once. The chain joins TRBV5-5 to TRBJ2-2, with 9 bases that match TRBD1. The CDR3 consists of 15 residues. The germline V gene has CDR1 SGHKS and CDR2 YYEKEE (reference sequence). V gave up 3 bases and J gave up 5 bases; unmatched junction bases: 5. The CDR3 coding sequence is TGTGCCAGCAGCTGGGGACAGGGTAAAACCGGGGAGCTGTTTTTT. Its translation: CASSWGQGKTGELFF.

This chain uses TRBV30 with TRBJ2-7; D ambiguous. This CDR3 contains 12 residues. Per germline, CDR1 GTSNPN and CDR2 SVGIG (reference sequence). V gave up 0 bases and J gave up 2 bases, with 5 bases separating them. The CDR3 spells CAWSVLPYEQYF. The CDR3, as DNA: TGTGCCTGGAGTGTATTACCCTACGAGCAGTACTTC.

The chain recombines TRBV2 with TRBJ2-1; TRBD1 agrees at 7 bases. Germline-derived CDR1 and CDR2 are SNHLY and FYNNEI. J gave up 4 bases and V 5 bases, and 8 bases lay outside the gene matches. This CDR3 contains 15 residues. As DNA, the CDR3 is TGTGCCAGCAGTAATACCGGGACAGTTTACAATGAGCAGTTCTTC. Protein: CASSNTGTVYNEQFF.

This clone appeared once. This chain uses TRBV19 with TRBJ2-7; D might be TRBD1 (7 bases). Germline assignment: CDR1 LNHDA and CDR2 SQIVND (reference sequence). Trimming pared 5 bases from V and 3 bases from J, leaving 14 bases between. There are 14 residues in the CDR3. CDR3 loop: CASSWRDRNYEQYF. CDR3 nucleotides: TGTGCCAGTAGTTGGAGGGACAGAAACTACGAGCAGTACTTC.

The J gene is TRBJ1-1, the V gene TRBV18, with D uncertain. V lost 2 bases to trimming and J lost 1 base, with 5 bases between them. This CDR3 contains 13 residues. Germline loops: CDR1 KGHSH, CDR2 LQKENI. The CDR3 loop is CASSPVKNTEAFF. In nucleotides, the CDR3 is TGTGCCAGCTCACCAGTCAAGAACACTGAAGCTTTCTTT.

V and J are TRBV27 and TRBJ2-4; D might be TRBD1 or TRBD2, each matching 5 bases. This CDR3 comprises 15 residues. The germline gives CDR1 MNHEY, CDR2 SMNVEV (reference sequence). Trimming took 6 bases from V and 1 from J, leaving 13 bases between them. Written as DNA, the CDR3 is TGTGCCAGCAGCGGGGCGGTGCACGCCAAAAACATTCAGTACTTC. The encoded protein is CASSGAVHAKNIQYF.

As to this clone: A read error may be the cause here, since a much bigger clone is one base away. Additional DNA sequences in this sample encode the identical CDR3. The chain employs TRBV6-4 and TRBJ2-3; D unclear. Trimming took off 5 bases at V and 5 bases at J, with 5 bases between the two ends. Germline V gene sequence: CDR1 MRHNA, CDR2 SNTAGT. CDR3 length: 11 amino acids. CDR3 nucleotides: TGTGCCAGCAGTCTTGGAGATACGCAGTATTTT. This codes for CASSLGDTQYF.

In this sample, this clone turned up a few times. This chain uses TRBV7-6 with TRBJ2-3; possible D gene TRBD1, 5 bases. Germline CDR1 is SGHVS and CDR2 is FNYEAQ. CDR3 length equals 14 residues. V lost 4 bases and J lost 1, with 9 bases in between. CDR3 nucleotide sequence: TGTGCCAGCAGCTCGGACACCCGCACAGATACGCAGTATTTT. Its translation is CASSSDTRTDTQYF.

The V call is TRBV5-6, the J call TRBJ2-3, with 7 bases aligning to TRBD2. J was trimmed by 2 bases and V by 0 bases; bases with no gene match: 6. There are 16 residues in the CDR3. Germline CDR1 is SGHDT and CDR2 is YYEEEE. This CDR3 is CASSLEGSGLTDTQYF. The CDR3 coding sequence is TGTGCCAGCAGCTTGGAAGGTAGCGGGCTCACAGATACGCAGTATTTT.

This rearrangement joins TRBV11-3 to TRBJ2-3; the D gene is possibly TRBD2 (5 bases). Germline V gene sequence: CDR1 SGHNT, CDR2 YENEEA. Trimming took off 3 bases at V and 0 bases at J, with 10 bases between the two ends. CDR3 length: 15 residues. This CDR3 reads CASSFGLASTDTQYF. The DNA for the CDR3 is TGTGCCAGCAGCTTCGGGCTAGCTAGCACAGATACGCAGTATTTT.

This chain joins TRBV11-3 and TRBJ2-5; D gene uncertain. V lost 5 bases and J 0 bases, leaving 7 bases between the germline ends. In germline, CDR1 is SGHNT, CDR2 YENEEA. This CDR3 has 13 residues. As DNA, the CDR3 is TGTGCCAGCAGCCCTGGGGACCAAGAGACCCAGTACTTC. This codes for CASSPGDQETQYF.

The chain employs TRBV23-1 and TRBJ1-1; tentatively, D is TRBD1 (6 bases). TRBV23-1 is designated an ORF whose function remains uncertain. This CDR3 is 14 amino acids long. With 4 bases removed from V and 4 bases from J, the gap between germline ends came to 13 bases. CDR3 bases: TGCGCCAGCAGTCTGACAGGCAGGGTCACTGAAGCTTTCTTT. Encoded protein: CASSLTGRVTEAFF.

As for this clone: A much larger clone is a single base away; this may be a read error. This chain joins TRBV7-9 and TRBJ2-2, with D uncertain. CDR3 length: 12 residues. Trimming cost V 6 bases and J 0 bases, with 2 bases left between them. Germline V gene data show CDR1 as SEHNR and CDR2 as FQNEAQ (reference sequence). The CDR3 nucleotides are TGTGCCAGCAGACCGAACACCGGGGAGCTGTTTTTT. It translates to CASRPNTGELFF.

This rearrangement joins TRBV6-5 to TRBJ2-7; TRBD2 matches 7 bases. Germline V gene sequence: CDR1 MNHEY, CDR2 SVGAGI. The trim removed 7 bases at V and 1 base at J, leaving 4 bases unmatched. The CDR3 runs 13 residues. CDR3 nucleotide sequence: TGTGCCAGCAAGAAGCGGGAATCCTACGAGCAGTACTTC. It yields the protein CASKKRESYEQYF.